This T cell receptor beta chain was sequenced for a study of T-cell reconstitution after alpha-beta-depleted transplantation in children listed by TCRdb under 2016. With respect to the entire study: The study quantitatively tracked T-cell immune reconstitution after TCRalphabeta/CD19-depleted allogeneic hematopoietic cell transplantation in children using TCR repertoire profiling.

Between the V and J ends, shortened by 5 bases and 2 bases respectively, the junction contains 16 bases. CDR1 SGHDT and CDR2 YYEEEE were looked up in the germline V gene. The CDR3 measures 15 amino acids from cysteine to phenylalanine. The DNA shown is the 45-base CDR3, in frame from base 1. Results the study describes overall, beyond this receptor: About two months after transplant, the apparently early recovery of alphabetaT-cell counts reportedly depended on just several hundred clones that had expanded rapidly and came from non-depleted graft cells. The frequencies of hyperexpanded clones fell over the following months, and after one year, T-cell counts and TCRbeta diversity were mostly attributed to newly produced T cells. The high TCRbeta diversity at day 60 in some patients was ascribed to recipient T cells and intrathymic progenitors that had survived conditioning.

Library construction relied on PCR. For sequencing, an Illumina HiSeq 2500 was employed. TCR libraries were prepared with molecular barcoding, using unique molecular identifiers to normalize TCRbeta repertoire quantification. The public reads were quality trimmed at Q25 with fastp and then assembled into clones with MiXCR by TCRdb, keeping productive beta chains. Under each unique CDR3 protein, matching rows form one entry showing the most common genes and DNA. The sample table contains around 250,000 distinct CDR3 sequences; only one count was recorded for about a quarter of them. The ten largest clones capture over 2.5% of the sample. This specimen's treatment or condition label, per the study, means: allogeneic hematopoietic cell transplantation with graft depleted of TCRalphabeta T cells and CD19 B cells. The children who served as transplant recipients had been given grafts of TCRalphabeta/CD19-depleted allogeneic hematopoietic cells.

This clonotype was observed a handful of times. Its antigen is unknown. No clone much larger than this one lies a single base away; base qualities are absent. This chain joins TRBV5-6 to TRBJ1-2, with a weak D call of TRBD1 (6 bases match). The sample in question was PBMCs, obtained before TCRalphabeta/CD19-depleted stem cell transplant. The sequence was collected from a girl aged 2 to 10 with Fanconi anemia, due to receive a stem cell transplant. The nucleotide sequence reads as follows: TGTGCCAGCAGTCAAGGCGTGGGACAAAACTATGGCTACACCTTC. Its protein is CASSQGVGQNYGYTF. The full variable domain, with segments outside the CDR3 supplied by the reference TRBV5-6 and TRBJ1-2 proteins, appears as DAGVTQSPTHLIKTRGQQVTLRCSPKSGHDTVSWYQQALGQGPQFIFQYYEEEERQRGNFPDRFSGHQFPNYSSELNVNALLLGDSALYLCASSQGVGQNYGYTFGSGTRLTVV.